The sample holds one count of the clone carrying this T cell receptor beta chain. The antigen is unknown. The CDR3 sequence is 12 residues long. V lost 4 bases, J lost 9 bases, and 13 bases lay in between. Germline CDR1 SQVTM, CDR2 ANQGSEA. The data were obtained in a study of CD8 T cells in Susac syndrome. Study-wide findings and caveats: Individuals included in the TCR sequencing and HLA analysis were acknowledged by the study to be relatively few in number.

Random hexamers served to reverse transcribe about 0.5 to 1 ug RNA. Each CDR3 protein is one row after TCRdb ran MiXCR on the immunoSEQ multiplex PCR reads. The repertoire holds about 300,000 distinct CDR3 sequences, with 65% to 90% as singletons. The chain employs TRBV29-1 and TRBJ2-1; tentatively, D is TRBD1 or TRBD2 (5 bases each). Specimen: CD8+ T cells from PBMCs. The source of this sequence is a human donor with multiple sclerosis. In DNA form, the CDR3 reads TGCAGCGTTGGAGGGCCGAGGGGTGAGCAGTTCTTC. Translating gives CSVGGPRGEQFF.